This TCR beta chain was found in a study of T cells in Graves' hyperthyroidism and ophthalmopathy. Ten or more counts support this clonotype. From RNA transcripts, TCR beta CDR3 regions were amplified. First-round RT-PCR of the TCR CDR3 relied on the HTBI primer set. TCRdb fed the multiplex PCR reads into MiXCR, producing one record per CDR3 protein. The sample comprises hundreds of thousands of distinct CDR3 sequences, roughly 45% of which are singletons, and less than 9.5% rests with the top ten. Sample: peripheral blood or thyroid tissue (not recorded which). This TCR was recovered from an adult man with Graves' disease, either hyperthyroidism or ophthalmopathy (not recorded which).

CDR3 in DNA: TGTGCCAGCAGTGAATATCAGGGCGGTGGCTACACCTTC. This translates into CASSEYQGGGYTF. The chain employs TRBV25-1 and TRBJ1-2, with D tentatively TRBD1 (5 bases). Germline assignment: CDR1 MGHDK and CDR2 SYGVNS. The V end lost 0 bases, the J end lost 7 bases, and 9 bases lay between the germline ends. The CDR3 is 13 amino acids.